Following are 15 T cell receptor beta chains from one sample sequenced in a study of shared clonotypes between healthy human individuals. Method: immunoSEQ multiplex PCR; TCRdb's copy keeps in-frame clones and lacks some. The sample holds 2 million to 3 million clones, approximately 92% seen once. Sequenced: naive CD4+ T cells sorted from blood. Subset reported: CD45RA+ positively selected. The receptors derive from a man aged 18 to 29 in good health.

In this sample, this clone turned up once. The chain carries TRBV6-1 and TRBJ2-5; TRBD1 or TRBD2 may be the D gene (5 bases each). The germline V gene has CDR1 MNHNS and CDR2 SASEGT. Between the trimmed V and J ends, which lost 10 bases and 2 bases, there was a span of 17 bases. The CDR3 is 14 residues long. The CDR3 spells CAILSGTEQETQYF. CDR3 bases: TGTGCCATCCTGTCGGGGACGGAACAAGAGACCCAGTACTTC.

The chain has TRBV11-3 and TRBJ2-7; D is ambiguous. Germline V gives CDR1 SGHNT, CDR2 YENEEA. Trimming left V 5 bases short and J 0 bases short, with 17 bases between. The CDR3 loop spans 16 amino acids. The CDR3 loop is CASSPTFRQNSYEQYF. CDR3 in DNA: TGTGCCAGCAGCCCTACCTTTAGGCAGAACTCCTACGAGCAGTACTTC.

The V and J genes are TRBV28 and TRBJ1-2; D is uncertain. The germline CDR1 and CDR2 sequences are MDHEN and SYDVKM. The CDR3 consists of 14 residues. V was shortened by 6 bases and J by 4 bases, with 15 bases between the two germline ends. The CDR3 protein is CASSPRDFLYGYTF. CDR3 nucleotides: TGTGCCAGCAGCCCTCGAGACTTCCTCTATGGCTACACCTTC.

This clone is a singleton in its sample. Within the sample, other DNA sequences also encode this same CDR3. The chain combines TRBV7-2 with TRBJ2-7, with TRBD2 matching over 11 bases. The CDR3 extends over 15 amino acids. Germline-derived CDR1 and CDR2 are SGHTA and FQGNSA. V lost 3 bases to trimming and J lost 2 bases; unmatched junction nucleotides: 3. The CDR3 is CASSLVAGGTYEQYF. DNA for the CDR3: TGTGCCAGCAGCTTGGTAGCGGGAGGGACCTACGAGCAGTACTTC.

V usage is TRBV30 and J usage is TRBJ2-4, with D tentatively TRBD2 (7 bases). The germline V and J ends were trimmed by 2 bases and 0 bases, with 14 bases remaining between them. This CDR3 has 16 residues. The germline gives CDR1 GTSNPN, CDR2 SVGIG (reference sequence). CDR3 in amino acids: CAWSHAGAEAKNIQYF. CDR3 nucleotide sequence: TGTGCCTGGAGTCATGCGGGGGCGGAAGCCAAAAACATTCAGTACTTC.

The chain has TRBV4-1 and TRBJ1-1; D gene unclear. The germline V gene encodes CDR1 MGHRA and CDR2 YSYEKL. V shed 2 bases and J shed 1 base, with 11 bases lying between them. The CDR3 extends over 15 amino acids. CDR3 residues: CASSQTGRRNTEAFF. For the CDR3, the DNA is TGCGCCAGCAGCCAAACCGGACGGAGGAACACTGAAGCTTTCTTT.

The CDR3 region has the DNA TGTGCCAGCAGCCCCTCTGGGAGACCAGGGGCAGATACGCAGTATTTT. It translates to CASSPSGRPGADTQYF. V gene TRBV4-2 combines with J gene TRBJ2-3; tentatively, D is TRBD1 (6 bases). In germline, CDR1 is LGHNA, CDR2 YNFKEQ. This CDR3 is built from 16 residues. V was pared by 4 bases and J by 4 bases, with 18 bases between.

The genes are TRBV30 and TRBJ2-3; 9 nucleotides line up with TRBD2. The CDR3 covers 13 residues. V lost 7 bases, J lost 0 bases, and 2 bases stayed unmatched. The germline V gene has CDR1 GTSNPN and CDR2 SVGIG (reference sequence). The CDR3 coding sequence is TGTGCCTTTAGCGGGGGAAGCACAGATACGCAGTATTTT. Translation gives CAFSGGSTDTQYF.

This chain joins TRBV11-2 and TRBJ2-7, with unresolved D. Germline V CDR1 and CDR2: SGHAT, FQNNGV. V was clipped by 0 bases and J by 10 bases, with 13 bases between them. This CDR3 contains 13 residues. The chain's CDR3 is CASSLDPHPEQYF. The CDR3 nucleotides read TGTGCCAGCAGCTTAGACCCCCACCCCGAACAGTACTTC.

With respect to this clone: Relative to the germline gene, one junction end is altered; a read error may explain this. The gene calls are TRBV6-6 and TRBJ2-3; 9 bases are a match to TRBD1. This CDR3 spans 13 amino acids. Germline values: CDR1 MNHNY, CDR2 SVGAGI (reference sequence). CDR3 protein: CASSYSTGQGSLF. The CDR3 DNA sequence: TGTGCCAGCAGTTACTCGACCGGACAGGGGTCATTATTC.

The rearrangement links TRBV2 to TRBJ1-3; D is unresolved. V was trimmed by 1 base and J by 0 bases, leaving 13 bases between them. Germline lookup yields CDR1 SNHLY and CDR2 FYNNEI. The CDR3 spans 17 residues. CDR3 residues: CASSEEALKSSGNTIYF. The CDR3 DNA follows: TGTGCCAGCAGTGAAGAGGCCTTGAAGAGCTCTGGAAACACCATATATTTT. The full variable domain, in which reference TRBV2 and TRBJ1-3 provide the parts outside the CDR3, is EPEVTQTPSHQVTQMGQEVILRCVPISNHLYFYWYRQILGQKVEFLVSFYNNEISEKSEIFDDQFSVERPDGSNFTLKIRSTKLEDSAMYFCASSEEALKSSGNTIYFGEGSWLTVV.

V usage is TRBV18 and J usage is TRBJ1-2, with D possibly matching TRBD1 (6 bases). The CDR3 is 14 amino acids. Germline values: CDR1 KGHSH, CDR2 LQKENI. The V end was cut by 8 bases, the J end by 8 bases, with 21 bases between. The CDR3 protein is CASRQGQGSKGYTF. CDR3 nucleotide sequence: TGTGCCAGCCGTCAGGGTCAGGGGAGCAAGGGCTACACCTTC.

This clone was picked up one time. The sample holds other DNA sequences that translate to the same CDR3. V and J are TRBV7-9 and TRBJ1-4; D remains ambiguous. Germline loops: CDR1 SEHNR, CDR2 FQNEAQ (reference sequence). The germline V and J ends were trimmed by 1 base and 5 bases, with 8 bases remaining between them. The CDR3 length is 14 residues. The CDR3 region is CASSLGITNEKLFF. CDR3 coding DNA: TGTGCCAGCAGCTTAGGGATAACAAATGAAAAACTGTTTTTT. Combining the CDR3 with reference TRBV7-9 and TRBJ1-4 gives the whole variable domain DTGVSQNPRHKITKRGQNVTFRCDPISEHNRLYWYRQTLGQGPEFLTYFQNEAQLEKSRLLSDRFSAERPKGSFSTLEIQRTEQGDSAMYLCASSLGITNEKLFFGSGTQLSVL.

The rearrangement links TRBV27 to TRBJ1-6, with 9 bases aligning to TRBD1. V dropped 6 bases and J dropped 6; count of bases not matched to a gene: 9. The CDR3 is 16 amino acids. Germline V lookup: CDR1 MNHEY, CDR2 SMNVEV (reference sequence). Here the CDR3 reads CASRDTGGAFNSPLHF. CDR3 sequence (DNA): TGTGCCAGCAGAGATACAGGGGGCGCGTTTAATTCACCCCTCCACTTT.

Details on this clone: The same CDR3 can be traced to other DNA sequences in this sample. The chain uses TRBV28 and TRBJ1-1; 7 bases align to TRBD1. CDR1 and CDR2 (germline): MDHEN, SYDVKM. The CDR3 covers 14 residues. V lost 1 base, J lost 5 bases, and 4 bases stayed unmatched. The CDR3 spells CASSLFRGGTEAFF. The DNA for the CDR3 is TGTGCCAGCAGTTTATTCAGGGGGGGTACTGAAGCTTTCTTT.